A selection of T cell receptor beta chains follows, all from one sample in a study of CD8+CD57+ T cells in acquired aplastic anemia. TCRdb reprocessed the reads via MiXCR and lists one record per CDR3 protein. The top ten hold roughly 1.2% of the sample, which has 250,000 to 350,000 distinct CDR3 sequences, about three fifths seen once. Sequencing was performed on sorted CD4+, CD8+, or CD8+CD57+ T cells (not recorded which) from PBMCs. These receptors all come from a human donor with aplastic anemia. The CDR3 runs from the conserved cysteine through the conserved F or W. Fields, in order: clone size, V gene, J gene, D gene, CDR3 protein, CDR3 DNA. D genes are given only for firm matches. Size tells how often a clone was seen (once, few, many) or the class of an expanded clone, and some rows leave it out.

>.|TRBV9|TRBJ2-7|.
CASSPRTRSSYEQYF
TGTGCCAGCAGCCCCCGGACGAGGAGCTCCTACGAGCAGTACTTC
>many|TRBV7-9|TRBJ1-4|TRBD1
CASSSVGTEGFKLFF
TGTGCCAGCAGCTCTGTCGGGACAGAGGGGTTCAAACTGTTTTTT
>many|TRBV20-1|TRBJ2-5|.
CSASPRGRNWETQYF
TGCAGTGCTAGTCCCCGGGGGCGAAATTGGGAGACCCAGTACTTC
>.|TRBV20-1|TRBJ2-5|TRBD1
CSARPDRERETQYF
TGCAGTGCGAGGCCGGACAGGGAACGGGAGACCCAGTACTTC
>many|TRBV12-5|TRBJ2-1|.
CASASGTRSSYNEQFF
TGTGCTAGCGCTTCCGGGACTCGAAGCTCCTACAATGAGCAGTTCTTC
>.|TRBV7-6|TRBJ2-1|.
CASSLSRMDEQFF
TGTGCCAGCAGCTTATCCAGGATGGATGAGCAGTTCTTC
>.|TRBV7-9|TRBJ2-7|.
CASSNSRGPEQYF
TGTGCCAGCAGCAACTCCAGGGGACCCGAGCAGTACTTC
>.|TRBV24-1|TRBJ2-1|TRBD1
CATSDHGTGHRNNEQFF
TGTGCCACCAGTGACCACGGGACAGGGCACCGGAACAATGAGCAGTTCTTC
>.|TRBV2|TRBJ1-1|TRBD1
CASSRDRSNTEAFF
TGTGCCAGCAGCCGGGACAGGTCGAACACTGAAGCTTTCTTT
>many|TRBV12-3/TRBV12-4|TRBJ1-1|TRBD1
CASSWGQGAGNTEAFF
TGTGCCAGCAGTTGGGGCCAGGGGGCGGGGAACACTGAAGCTTTCTTT
>few|TRBV7-8|TRBJ1-6|.
CASREYNSPLHF
TGTGCCAGCCGCGAATATAATTCACCCCTCCACTTT
>.|TRBV10-3|TRBJ1-1|.
CAISRGGGVNTEAFF
TGTGCCATCAGTAGAGGGGGGGGAGTGAACACTGAAGCTTTCTTT
>few|TRBV20-1|TRBJ2-5|.
CSVIQGIQETQYF
TGCAGTGTTATACAGGGAATCCAAGAGACCCAGTACTTC
>.|TRBV20-1|TRBJ2-1|TRBD1
CSASLGTGEQFF
TGCAGTGCTAGTCTGGGGACAGGTGAGCAGTTCTTC
>many|TRBV5-6|TRBJ1-6|TRBD1
CASSLGTGGYSPLHF
TGTGCCAGCAGCTTGGGGACAGGAGGATATTCACCCCTCCACTTT
>many|TRBV5-5|TRBJ2-7|.
CASSLAPGTSYEQYF
TGTGCCAGCAGCTTGGCCCCAGGGACCTCCTACGAGCAGTACTTC
>few|TRBV20-1|TRBJ1-2|.
CSTGTTNYGYTF
TGCAGCACAGGGACTACTAACTATGGCTACACCTTC
>.|TRBV24-1|TRBJ2-5|.
CATSFGNQETQCF
TGTGCCACCAGTTTCGGAAACCAAGAGACCCAGTGCTTC
>.|TRBV5-1|TRBJ2-1|.
CASSLDGSYNEQFF
TGCGCCAGCAGCTTGGACGGATCCTACAATGAGCAGTTCTTC
>.|TRBV7-8|TRBJ1-1|TRBD1
CASSVTGSDTEAIF
TGTGCCAGCAGCGTGACAGGGTCGGACACTGAAGCTATCTTT
>.|TRBV24-1|TRBJ2-5|.
CATSARWGPETQYF
TGTGCCACCAGTGCGAGATGGGGGCCGGAGACCCAGTACTTC
>.|TRBV7-3|TRBJ2-1|TRBD2
CASSRLAGGYEQFF
TGTGCCAGCAGCCGACTAGCGGGAGGATATGAGCAGTTCTTC
>few|TRBV7-3|TRBJ2-2|.
CASSLASAGELFF
TGTGCCAGCAGCTTGGCTAGTGCCGGGGAGCTGTTTTTT
>.|TRBV20-1|TRBJ1-3|.
CSAVPGQPSGNTIYF
TGCAGTGCTGTGCCGGGACAACCCTCTGGAAACACCATATATTTT
>many|TRBV6-4|TRBJ2-3|.
CASSNTGSTDTQYF
TGTGCCAGCAGTAATACCGGGTCGACAGATACGCAGTATTTT
>many|TRBV9|TRBJ1-3|.
CASSQHPSSGNTIYF
TGTGCCAGCAGTCAACACCCGAGCTCTGGAAACACCATATATTTT
>.|TRBV20-1|TRBJ2-1|.
CSAKGGPLDTQFF
TGCAGCGCGAAGGGGGGGCCTTTGGATACGCAGTTCTTC
>.|TRBV2|TRBJ2-5|TRBD2
CASRGTSGGVRAETQYF
TGTGCCAGCAGAGGGACTAGCGGGGGCGTGAGGGCGGAGACCCAGTACTTC
>.|TRBV5-1|TRBJ1-2|.
CASSSRTDEDYGYTF
TGCGCCAGCAGTTCAAGGACAGACGAAGACTATGGCTACACCTTC
>once|TRBV7-2|TRBJ2-7|.
CASSLDYRYEQYF
TGTGCCAGCAGCTTGGACTACCGGTACGAGCAGTACTTC
>.|TRBV10-3|TRBJ2-7|TRBD1
CAISKVRTGRSYEQYF
TGTGCCATCAGTAAAGTACGGACAGGGAGATCCTACGAGCAGTACTTC
>many|TRBV27|TRBJ2-2|.
CASSSGTGELFF
TGTGCCAGCAGTTCGGGGACCGGGGAGCTGTTTTTT